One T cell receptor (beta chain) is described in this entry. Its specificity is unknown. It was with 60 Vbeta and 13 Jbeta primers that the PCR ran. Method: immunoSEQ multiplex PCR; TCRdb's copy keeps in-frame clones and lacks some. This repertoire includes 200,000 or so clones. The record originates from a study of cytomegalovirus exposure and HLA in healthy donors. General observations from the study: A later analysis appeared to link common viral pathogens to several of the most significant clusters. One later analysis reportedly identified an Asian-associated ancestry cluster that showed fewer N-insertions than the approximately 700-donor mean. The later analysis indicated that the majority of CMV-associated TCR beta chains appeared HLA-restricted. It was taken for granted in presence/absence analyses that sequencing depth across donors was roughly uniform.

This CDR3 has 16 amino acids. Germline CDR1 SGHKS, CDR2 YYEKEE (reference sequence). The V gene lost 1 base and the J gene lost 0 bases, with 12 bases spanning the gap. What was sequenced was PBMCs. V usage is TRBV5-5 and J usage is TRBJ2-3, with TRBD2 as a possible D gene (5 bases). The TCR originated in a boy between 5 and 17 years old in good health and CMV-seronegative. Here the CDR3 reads CASSLRRFSSTDTQYF. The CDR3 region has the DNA TGTGCCAGCAGCTTGAGGAGGTTTTCTAGCACAGATACGCAGTATTTT.